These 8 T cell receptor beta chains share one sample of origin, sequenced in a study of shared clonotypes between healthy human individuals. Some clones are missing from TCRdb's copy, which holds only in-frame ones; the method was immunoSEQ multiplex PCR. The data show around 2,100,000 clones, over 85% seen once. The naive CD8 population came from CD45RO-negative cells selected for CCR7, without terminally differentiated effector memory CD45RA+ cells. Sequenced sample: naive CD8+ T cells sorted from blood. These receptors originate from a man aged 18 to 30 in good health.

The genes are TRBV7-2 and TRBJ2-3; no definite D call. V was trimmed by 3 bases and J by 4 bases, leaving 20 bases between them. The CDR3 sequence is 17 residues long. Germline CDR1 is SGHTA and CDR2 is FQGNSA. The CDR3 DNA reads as TGTGCCAGCAGCTTGGGATTTGCAAGTCGTATTGCAGATACGCAGTATTTT. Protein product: CASSLGFASRIADTQYF.

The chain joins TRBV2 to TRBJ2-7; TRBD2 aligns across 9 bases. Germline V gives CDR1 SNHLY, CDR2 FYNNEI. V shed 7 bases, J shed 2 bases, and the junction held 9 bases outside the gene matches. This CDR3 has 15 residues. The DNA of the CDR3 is TGTGCCAGCACTGGGCGGGAGGGCCTTGCCTACGAGCAGTACTTC. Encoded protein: CASTGREGLAYEQYF. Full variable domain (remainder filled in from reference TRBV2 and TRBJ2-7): EPEVTQTPSHQVTQMGQEVILRCVPISNHLYFYWYRQILGQKVEFLVSFYNNEISEKSEIFDDQFSVERPDGSNFTLKIRSTKLEDSAMYFCASTGREGLAYEQYFGPGTRLTVT.

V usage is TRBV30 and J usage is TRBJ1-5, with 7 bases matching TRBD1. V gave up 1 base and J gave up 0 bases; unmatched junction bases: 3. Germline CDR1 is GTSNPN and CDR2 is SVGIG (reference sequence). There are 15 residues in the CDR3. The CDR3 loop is CAWSGGTASNQPQHF. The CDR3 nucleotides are TGTGCCTGGAGTGGAGGGACAGCTAGCAATCAGCCCCAGCATTTT. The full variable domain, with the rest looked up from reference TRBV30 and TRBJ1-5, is SQTIHQWPATLVQPVGSPLSLECTVEGTSNPNLYWYRQAAGRGLQLLFYSVGIGQISSEVPQNLSASRPQDRQFILSSKKLLLSDSGFYLCAWSGGTASNQPQHFGDGTRLSIL.

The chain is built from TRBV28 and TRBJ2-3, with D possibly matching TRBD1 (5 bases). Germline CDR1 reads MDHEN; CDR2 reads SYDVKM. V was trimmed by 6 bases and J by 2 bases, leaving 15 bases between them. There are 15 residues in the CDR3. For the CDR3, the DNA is TGTGCCAGCAGCCCTCAAGGGGCCACCACAGATACGCAGTATTTT. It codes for CASSPQGATTDTQYF.

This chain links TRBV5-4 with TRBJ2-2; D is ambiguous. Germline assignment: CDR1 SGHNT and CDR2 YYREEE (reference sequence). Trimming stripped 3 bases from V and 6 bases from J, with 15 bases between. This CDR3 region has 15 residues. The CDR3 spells CASSWVANGPGELFF. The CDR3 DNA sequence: TGTGCCAGCAGCTGGGTGGCCAACGGGCCCGGGGAGCTGTTTTTT.

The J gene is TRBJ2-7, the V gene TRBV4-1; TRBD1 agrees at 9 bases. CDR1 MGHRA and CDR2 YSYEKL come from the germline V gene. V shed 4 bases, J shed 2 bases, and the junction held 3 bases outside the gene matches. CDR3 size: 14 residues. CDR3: CASSLTGGPYEQYF. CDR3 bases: TGCGCCAGCAGCCTTACAGGGGGCCCCTACGAGCAGTACTTC.

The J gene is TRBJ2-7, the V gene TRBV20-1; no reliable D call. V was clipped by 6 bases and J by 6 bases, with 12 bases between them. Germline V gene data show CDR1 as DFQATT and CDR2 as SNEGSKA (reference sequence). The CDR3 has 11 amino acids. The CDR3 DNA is TGCAGTGCCCTTACCCCGACCGAGCAGTACTTC. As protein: CSALTPTEQYF.

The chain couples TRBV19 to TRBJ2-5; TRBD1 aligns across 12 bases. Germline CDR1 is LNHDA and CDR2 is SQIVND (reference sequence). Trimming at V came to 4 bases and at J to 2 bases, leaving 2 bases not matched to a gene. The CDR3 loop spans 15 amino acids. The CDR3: CASSTGQGAQETQYF. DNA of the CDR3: TGTGCCAGTAGTACGGGACAGGGGGCTCAAGAGACCCAGTACTTC.